A selection of T cell receptor beta chains follows, all from one sample in a study of blood T cells in healthy people across ages. TCRdb reanalysed the 5' RACE reads using MiXCR and keeps one entry per CDR3 protein. The sample contains under 2,000,000 distinct CDR3 sequences, around 50% of which appear only once. The sequenced sample consisted of blood. The source of these receptors is a woman between 35 and 50 years old in good health. Each CDR3 is given with its conserved first and last residue. Fields, in order: V gene, J gene, clone size, CDR3 protein. Size values are once, few and many counts, or a class for expanded clones, and some rows have none.

TRBV6-6	TRBJ1-4	-	CASSYYRGLNEKLFF
TRBV5-1	TRBJ2-1	once	CASSLAAGGGNEQFF
TRBV11-2	TRBJ2-5	-	CASSFRDGRQETQYF
TRBV11-2	TRBJ1-2	-	CASSPDRHPNYGYTF
TRBV20-1	TRBJ2-5	few	CSARGTEPQETQYF
TRBV29-1	-	-	CSVEGGTSGGETQFF
TRBV14	TRBJ1-2	-	CASGRQTNYGYTF
TRBV6-2/TRBV6-3	TRBJ1-4	-	CASRTSGAANEKLFF
TRBV20-1	TRBJ2-5	-	CSGDRGFEEETQYF
TRBV15	TRBJ2-3	few	CATSSTPLRGQTHTQYF
TRBV6-1	TRBJ2-3	few	CASSESGGWGDTQYF
TRBV12-3/TRBV12-4	TRBJ2-1	-	CASSLQTSVDEQFF
TRBV21-1	TRBJ2-7	few	CASPRGGPNRSYEQYF
TRBV7-9	TRBJ2-1	few	CASSLTTGVGWSEQFF
TRBV7-9	TRBJ1-4	-	CASSFSRTGDEKLFF
TRBV6-2/TRBV6-3	TRBJ2-1	-	CASTTASGGPQFF
TRBV29-1	TRBJ2-1	-	CSVRRDTGQNEQFF
TRBV20-1	TRBJ2-7	-	CSKRGTAAYEQYF
TRBV20-1	TRBJ2-5	-	CSAEGTGVWEQYF
TRBV4-3	TRBJ2-1	once	CASSQSAGRPNEQFF
TRBV29-1	TRBJ2-1	-	CSVEDYQRGAINEQFF
TRBV29-1	TRBJ2-1	-	CSSRRGNEQFF
TRBV6-1	-	-	CASSEMTAPSETQYF
TRBV6-5	TRBJ1-1	few	CASSYGGRTEAFF
TRBV5-4	TRBJ1-2	-	CALRGMGGAEGYTF
TRBV5-1	TRBJ2-7	-	CASSRMGERAYEQYF
TRBV7-2	TRBJ1-4	once	CASSRSTGGIEKLFF
TRBV6-2/TRBV6-3	TRBJ1-6	-	CASSHSGTAFSPLHF
TRBV20-1	TRBJ2-3	-	CSAVVSQRGGDTQYF
TRBV2	TRBJ2-7	once	CASSVALTYEQYF
TRBV20-1	TRBJ1-6	-	CSARDVRGSSSYNSPLHF
TRBV28	TRBJ2-3	-	CASRRGGPTDTQYF
TRBV7-2	TRBJ2-1	-	CASSSRGARGNEQFF
TRBV7-2	TRBJ2-5	few	CASSSQPGQKATQYF
TRBV11-2	TRBJ2-5	-	CASSLEGGNQETQYF
TRBV7-2	TRBJ1-2	few	CASSPTPDRGYGYTF
TRBV14	TRBJ2-1	-	CASSPGLAGVLDHSYNEQFF
TRBV20-1	TRBJ2-1	-	CSAREGQYYNEQFF
TRBV20-1	TRBJ2-7	-	CSAIDRMISYEQYF
TRBV18	TRBJ2-5	-	CASSPPEEQGIGQETQYF
TRBV6-5	TRBJ2-3	few	CASRTRRYTDTQYF
TRBV5-1	TRBJ2-6	-	CASSSPARAVLPSGANVLTF
TRBV7-2	TRBJ1-2	few	CASSPGGVTGHSGYTF
TRBV6-5	TRBJ2-1	once	CASSYAGGGSYNEQFF
TRBV11-2	TRBJ2-3	many	CASSLPGDPDTQYF
TRBV18	TRBJ2-1	-	CASSPARGGNEQFF
TRBV9	TRBJ2-1	few	CASSVGQLYNEQFF
TRBV7-9	TRBJ1-4	-	CASSLDVVGEKLFF
TRBV18	TRBJ1-1	-	CASPPTAGDFSEAFF
TRBV10-3	TRBJ2-7	-	CAISESSGPTSYEQYF
TRBV7-2	TRBJ2-1	-	CASSLVLAGNGQFF
TRBV4-1	-	-	CASSYRQGRYEQYF
TRBV27	TRBJ2-3	-	CASSPSKRTQYF
TRBV7-2	TRBJ1-4	many	CASSPQGATNEKLFF
TRBV1	TRBJ2-7	once	CTSSHLRAPHEQYF
TRBV25-1	TRBJ2-1	few	CASSEYLGQGDEQFF
TRBV25-1	TRBJ2-5	many	CASSDPGGEYQETQYF
TRBV6-1	-	-	CASSDLGTGKETQYF